The source of this T cell receptor beta chain is a study of identifying expanded T cells in peripheral blood. Assay: immunoSEQ multiplex PCR; the TCRdb copy retains only in-frame clones and omits some. The sample consists of around 60,000 clones, around four fifths of them appearing once. On this clone itself: Its antigen is unknown.

No infections or other immune events were documented during collection. Overall study findings and caveats: Differentially abundant clones: roughly 1.2 between replicates, about 16 at two to three weeks, more than 18 at four.

The germline CDR1 and CDR2 sequences are SGHRS and YFSETQ. With 5 bases removed from V and 2 bases from J, the gap between germline ends came to 12 bases. The length of the CDR3 is 14 residues. Input material: blood. The chain joins TRBV5-1 to TRBJ2-3; D may be TRBD2 (5 bases). The clonotype originates from a person aged 18 to 70 in good health. This CDR3 is CASRVTGTTDTQYF. The DNA for the CDR3 is TGCGCCAGCAGGGTCACGGGAACCACAGATACGCAGTATTTT.